This entry describes one T cell receptor (beta chain). Its antigen is as yet unknown. The sample originates from a study of shared clonotypes between healthy human individuals. Overall study context: Every donor yielded three CD4 naive, three CD4 memory, two CD8 naive and one CD8 memory plate.

Notes on the study in general: Naive CD4 clonotypes were shared across several donors at 4.5% to 6%. Non-shared clonotypes showed lower generation probabilities than clonotypes common to all four donors.

Clones were sequenced by immunoSEQ multiplex PCR, and TCRdb holds only the in-frame ones, with some missing. The table shows some 2 million clones, with about 95% occurring only once. CD45RO-negative cells were positively selected for CCR7, leaving out terminally differentiated effector memory CD45RA+ cells. The germline V gene has CDR1 SGHDT and CDR2 YYEEEE. The V and J ends lost 4 bases and 2 bases respectively, with 13 bases between them. The CDR3 length is 15 residues. The rearrangement joins TRBV5-6 to TRBJ2-1; weak D call: TRBD1 (5 bases). Sequenced: naive CD8+ T cells sorted from blood. The TCR was taken from a man in his late teens or twenties in good health. The CDR3 reads CASSLRQNTYNEQFF. The CDR3 DNA reads TGTGCCAGCAGCCTCAGACAGAACACCTACAATGAGCAGTTCTTC.